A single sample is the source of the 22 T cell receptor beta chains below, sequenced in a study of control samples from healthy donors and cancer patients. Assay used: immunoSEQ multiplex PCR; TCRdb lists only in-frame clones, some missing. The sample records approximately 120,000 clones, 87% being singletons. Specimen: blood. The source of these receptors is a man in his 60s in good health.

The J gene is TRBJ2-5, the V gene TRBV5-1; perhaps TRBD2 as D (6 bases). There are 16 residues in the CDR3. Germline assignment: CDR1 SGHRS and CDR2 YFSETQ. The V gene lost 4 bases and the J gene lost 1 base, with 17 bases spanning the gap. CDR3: CASSRLAGQTQETQYF. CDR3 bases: TGCGCCAGCAGCAGACTGGCGGGGCAGACCCAAGAGACCCAGTACTTC.

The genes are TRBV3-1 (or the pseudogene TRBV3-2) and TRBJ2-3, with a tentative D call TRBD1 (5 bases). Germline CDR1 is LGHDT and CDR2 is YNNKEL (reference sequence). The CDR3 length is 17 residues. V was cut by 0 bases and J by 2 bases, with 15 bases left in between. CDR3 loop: CASSQDPRGRYTDTQYF. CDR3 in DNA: TGTGCCAGCAGCCAAGACCCAAGGGGTAGATACACAGATACGCAGTATTTT.

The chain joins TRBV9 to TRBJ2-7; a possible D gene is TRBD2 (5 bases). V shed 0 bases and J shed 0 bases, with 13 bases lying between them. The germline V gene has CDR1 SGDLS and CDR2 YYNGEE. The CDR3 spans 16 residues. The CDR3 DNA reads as TGTGCCAGCAGCGTAGATGTCGGGGTGAGCTCCTACGAGCAGTACTTC. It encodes CASSVDVGVSSYEQYF.

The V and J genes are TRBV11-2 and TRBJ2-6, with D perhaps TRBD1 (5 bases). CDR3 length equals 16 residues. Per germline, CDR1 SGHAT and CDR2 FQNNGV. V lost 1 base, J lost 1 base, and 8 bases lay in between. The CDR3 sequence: CASSLGPGSGANVLTF. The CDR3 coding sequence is TGTGCCAGCAGCTTAGGCCCAGGGTCTGGGGCCAACGTCCTGACTTTC.

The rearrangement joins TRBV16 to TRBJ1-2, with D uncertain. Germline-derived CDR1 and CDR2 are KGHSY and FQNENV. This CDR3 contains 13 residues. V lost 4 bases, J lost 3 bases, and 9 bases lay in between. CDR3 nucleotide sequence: TGTGCCAGCAGCCTGACAAGGGACTATGGCTACACCTTC. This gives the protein CASSLTRDYGYTF.

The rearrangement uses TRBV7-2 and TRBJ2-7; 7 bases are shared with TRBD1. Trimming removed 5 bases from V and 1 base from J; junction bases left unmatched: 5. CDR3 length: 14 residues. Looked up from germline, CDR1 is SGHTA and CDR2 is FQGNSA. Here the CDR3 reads CASSAGTVSYEQYF. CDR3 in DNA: TGTGCCAGCAGCGCCGGGACAGTTTCCTACGAGCAGTACTTC. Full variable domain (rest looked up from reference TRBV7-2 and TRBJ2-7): GAGVSQSPSNKVTEKGKDVELRCDPISGHTALYWYRQSLGQGLEFLIYFQGNSAPDKSGLPSDRFSAERTGGSVSTLTIQRTQQEDSAVYLCASSAGTVSYEQYFGPGTRLTVT.

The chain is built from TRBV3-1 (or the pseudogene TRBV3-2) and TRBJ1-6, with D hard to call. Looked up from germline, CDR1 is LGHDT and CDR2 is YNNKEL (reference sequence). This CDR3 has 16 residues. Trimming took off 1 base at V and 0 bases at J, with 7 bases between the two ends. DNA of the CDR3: TGTGCCAGCAGCCAAGGCGGAAGCTCCTATAATTCACCCCTCCACTTT. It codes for CASSQGGSSYNSPLHF.

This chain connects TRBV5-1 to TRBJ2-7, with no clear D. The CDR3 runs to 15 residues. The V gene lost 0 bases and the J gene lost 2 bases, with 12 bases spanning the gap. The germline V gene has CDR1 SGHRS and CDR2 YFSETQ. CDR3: CASSLGTAIAYEQYF. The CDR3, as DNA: TGCGCCAGCAGCTTGGGGACCGCTATAGCCTACGAGCAGTACTTC.

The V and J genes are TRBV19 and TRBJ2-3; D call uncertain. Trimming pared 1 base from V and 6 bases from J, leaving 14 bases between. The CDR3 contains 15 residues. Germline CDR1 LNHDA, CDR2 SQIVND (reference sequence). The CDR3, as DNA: TGTGCCAGTAGTATAGGATGGGGTACGACCGATACGCAGTATTTT. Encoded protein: CASSIGWGTTDTQYF.

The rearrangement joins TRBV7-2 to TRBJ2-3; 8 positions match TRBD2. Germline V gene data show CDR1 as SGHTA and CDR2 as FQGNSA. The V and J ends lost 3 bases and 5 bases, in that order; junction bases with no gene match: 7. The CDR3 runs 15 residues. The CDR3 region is CASSLSGGAVDTQYF. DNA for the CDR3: TGTGCCAGCAGCTTGTCCGGGGGGGCGGTAGATACGCAGTATTTT.

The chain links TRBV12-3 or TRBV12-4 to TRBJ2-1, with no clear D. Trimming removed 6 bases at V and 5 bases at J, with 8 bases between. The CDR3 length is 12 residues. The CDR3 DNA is TGTGCCAGCAGCGAATGGGACAATGAGCAGTTCTTC. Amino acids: CASSEWDNEQFF.

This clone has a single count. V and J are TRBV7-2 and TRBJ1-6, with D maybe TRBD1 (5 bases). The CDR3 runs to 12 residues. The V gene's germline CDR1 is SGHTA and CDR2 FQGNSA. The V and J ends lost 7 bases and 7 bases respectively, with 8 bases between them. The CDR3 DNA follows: TGTGCCAGCAACGGGGCCAATTCACCCCTCCACTTT. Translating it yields CASNGANSPLHF.

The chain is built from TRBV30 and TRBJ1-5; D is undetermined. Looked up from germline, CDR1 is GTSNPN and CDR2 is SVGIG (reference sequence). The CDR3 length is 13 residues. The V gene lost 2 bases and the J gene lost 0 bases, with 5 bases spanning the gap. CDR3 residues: CAWSPDSNQPQHF. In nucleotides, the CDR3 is TGTGCCTGGAGTCCGGATAGCAATCAGCCCCAGCATTTT.

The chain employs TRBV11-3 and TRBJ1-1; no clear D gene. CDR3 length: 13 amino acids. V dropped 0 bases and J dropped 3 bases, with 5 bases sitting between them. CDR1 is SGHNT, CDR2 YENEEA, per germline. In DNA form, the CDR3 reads TGTGCCAGCAGCTTAGAAACAGACACTGAAGCTTTCTTT. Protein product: CASSLETDTEAFF.

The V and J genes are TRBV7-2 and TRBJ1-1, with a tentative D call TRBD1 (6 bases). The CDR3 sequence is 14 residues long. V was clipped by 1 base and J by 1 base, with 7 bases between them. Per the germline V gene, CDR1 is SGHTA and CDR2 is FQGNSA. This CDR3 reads CASSLGQENTEAFF. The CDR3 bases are TGTGCCAGCAGCTTAGGACAGGAGAACACTGAAGCTTTCTTT.

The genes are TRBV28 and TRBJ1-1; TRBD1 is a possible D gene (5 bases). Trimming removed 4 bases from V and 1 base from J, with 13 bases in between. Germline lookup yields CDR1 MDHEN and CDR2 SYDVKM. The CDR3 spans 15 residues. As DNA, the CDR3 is TGTGCCAGCAGTTATACCGGGACGGGGAACACTGAAGCTTTCTTT. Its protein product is CASSYTGTGNTEAFF. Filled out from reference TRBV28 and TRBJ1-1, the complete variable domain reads DVKVTQSSRYLVKRTGEKVFLECVQDMDHENMFWYRQDPGLGLRLIYFSYDVKMKEKGDIPEGYSVSREKKERFSLILESASTNQTSMYLCASSYTGTGNTEAFFGQGTRLTVV.

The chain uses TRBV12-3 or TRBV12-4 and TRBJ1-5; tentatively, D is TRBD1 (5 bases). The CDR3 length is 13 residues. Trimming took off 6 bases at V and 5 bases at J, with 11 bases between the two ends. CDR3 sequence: CASSWDVDQPQHF. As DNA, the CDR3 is TGTGCCAGCAGCTGGGACGTAGATCAGCCCCAGCATTTT.

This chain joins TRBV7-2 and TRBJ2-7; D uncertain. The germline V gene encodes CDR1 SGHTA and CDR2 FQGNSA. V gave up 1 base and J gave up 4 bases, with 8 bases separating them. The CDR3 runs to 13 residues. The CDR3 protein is CASSLGQLYEQYF. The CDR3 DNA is TGTGCCAGCAGCTTAGGGCAGCTTTACGAGCAGTACTTC. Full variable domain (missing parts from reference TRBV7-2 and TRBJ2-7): GAGVSQSPSNKVTEKGKDVELRCDPISGHTALYWYRQSLGQGLEFLIYFQGNSAPDKSGLPSDRFSAERTGGSVSTLTIQRTQQEDSAVYLCASSLGQLYEQYFGPGTRLTVT.

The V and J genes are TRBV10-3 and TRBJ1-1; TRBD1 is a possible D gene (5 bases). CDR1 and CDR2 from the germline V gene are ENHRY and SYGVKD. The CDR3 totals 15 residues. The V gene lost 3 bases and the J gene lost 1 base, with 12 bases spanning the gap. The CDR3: CAISDLGHSNTEAFF. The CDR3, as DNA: TGTGCCATCAGTGACCTCGGACACTCGAACACTGAAGCTTTCTTT.

The CDR3 DNA follows: TGTGCCAGCAGTTGGCCTGGGGGGAACTACGAGCAGTACTTC. This translates into CASSWPGGNYEQYF. The chain uses TRBV6-2 or TRBV6-3 and TRBJ2-7; TRBD2 might be the D (6 bases). Trimming cost V 4 bases and J 3 bases, with 13 bases left between them. This CDR3 comprises 14 residues. From germline, CDR1 is MNHEY and CDR2 SVGEGT.

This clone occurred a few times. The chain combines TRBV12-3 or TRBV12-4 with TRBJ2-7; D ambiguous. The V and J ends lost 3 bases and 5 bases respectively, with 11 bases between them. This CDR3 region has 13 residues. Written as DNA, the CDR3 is TGTGCCAGCAGTTTGGATCTTCAGGACGAGCAGTACTTC. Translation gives CASSLDLQDEQYF.

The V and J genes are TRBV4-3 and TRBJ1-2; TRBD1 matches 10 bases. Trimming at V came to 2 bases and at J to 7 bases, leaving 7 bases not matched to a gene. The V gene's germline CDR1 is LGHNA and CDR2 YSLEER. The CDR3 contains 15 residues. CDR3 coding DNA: TGCGCCAGCAGCCAACACCGACAGGGGGCTGGTGGCTACACCTTC. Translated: CASSQHRQGAGGYTF.